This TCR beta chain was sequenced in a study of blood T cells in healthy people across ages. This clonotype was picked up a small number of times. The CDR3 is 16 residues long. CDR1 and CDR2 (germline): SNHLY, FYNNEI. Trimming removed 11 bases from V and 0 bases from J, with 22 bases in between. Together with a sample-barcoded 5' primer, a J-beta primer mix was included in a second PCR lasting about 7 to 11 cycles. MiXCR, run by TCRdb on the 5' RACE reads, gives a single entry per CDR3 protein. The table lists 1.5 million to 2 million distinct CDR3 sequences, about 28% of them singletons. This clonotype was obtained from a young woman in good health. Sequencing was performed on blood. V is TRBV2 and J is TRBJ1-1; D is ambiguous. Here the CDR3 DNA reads TGTGCCCCCACCGAACGGGGTATCGGAGTGAACACTGAAGCTTTCTTT. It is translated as CAPTERGIGVNTEAFF.